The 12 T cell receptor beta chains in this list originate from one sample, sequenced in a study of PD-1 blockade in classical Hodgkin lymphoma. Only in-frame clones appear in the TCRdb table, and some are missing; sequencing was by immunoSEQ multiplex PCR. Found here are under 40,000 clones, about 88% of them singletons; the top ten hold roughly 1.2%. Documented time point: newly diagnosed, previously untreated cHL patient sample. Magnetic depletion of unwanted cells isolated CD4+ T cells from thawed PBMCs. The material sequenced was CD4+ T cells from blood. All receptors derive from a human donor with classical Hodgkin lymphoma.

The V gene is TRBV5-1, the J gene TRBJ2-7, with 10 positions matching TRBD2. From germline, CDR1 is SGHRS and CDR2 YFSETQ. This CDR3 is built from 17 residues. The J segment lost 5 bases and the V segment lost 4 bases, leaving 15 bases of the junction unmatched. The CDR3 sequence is CASSGSSGSVLGNEQYF. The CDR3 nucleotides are TGCGCCAGCAGCGGATCTAGCGGGAGCGTTCTGGGAAACGAGCAGTACTTC.

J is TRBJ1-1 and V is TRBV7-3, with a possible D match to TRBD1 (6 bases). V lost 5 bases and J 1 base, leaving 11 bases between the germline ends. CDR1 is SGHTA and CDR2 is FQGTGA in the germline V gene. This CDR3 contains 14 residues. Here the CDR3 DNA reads TGTGCCAGCAGCCCGGGGACAAGGAACACTGAAGCTTTCTTT. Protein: CASSPGTRNTEAFF.

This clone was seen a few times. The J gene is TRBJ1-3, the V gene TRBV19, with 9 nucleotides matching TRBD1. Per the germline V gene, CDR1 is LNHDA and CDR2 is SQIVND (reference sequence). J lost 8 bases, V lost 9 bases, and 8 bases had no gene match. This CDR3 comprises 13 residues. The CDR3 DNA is TGTGCCAGCCGGGACAGGGCATCAGACACCATATATTTT. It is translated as CASRDRASDTIYF.

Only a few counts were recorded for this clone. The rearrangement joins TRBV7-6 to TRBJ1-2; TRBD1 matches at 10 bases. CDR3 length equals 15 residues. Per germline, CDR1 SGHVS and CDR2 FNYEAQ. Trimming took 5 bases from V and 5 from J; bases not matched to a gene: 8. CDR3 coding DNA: TGTGCCAGCAGCACCCGACAGGGGGCTGGGTATGGCTACACCTTC. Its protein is CASSTRQGAGYGYTF.

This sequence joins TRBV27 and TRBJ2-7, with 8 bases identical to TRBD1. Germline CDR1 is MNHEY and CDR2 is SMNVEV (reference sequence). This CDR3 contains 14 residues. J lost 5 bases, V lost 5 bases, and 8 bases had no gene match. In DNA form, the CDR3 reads TGTGCCAGCAGTGCGCCCGGGACAGGACACGAGCAGTACTTC. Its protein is CASSAPGTGHEQYF.

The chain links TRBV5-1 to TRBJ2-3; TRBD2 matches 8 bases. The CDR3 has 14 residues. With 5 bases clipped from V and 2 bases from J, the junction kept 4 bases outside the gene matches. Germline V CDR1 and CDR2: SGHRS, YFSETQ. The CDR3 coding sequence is TGCGCCAGCAGGACTAGCGATCACACAGATACGCAGTATTTT. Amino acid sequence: CASRTSDHTDTQYF.

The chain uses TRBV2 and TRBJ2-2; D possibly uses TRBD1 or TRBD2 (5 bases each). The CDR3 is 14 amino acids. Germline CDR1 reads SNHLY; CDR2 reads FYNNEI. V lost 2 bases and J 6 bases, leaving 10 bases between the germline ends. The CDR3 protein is CASSENQGPGELFF. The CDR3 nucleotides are TGTGCCAGCAGTGAAAATCAGGGACCCGGGGAGCTGTTTTTT.

This chain's CDR3 is CASSLFIGGNTEAFF. The DNA for the CDR3 is TGTGCCAGCAGTTTATTTATCGGCGGGAACACTGAAGCTTTCTTT. The J gene is TRBJ1-1, the V gene TRBV27; D gene unclear. CDR3 length equals 15 residues. V shed 1 base and J shed 1 base, with 10 bases lying between them. Germline CDR1 and CDR2: MNHEY and SMNVEV (reference sequence).

The CDR3 is CASLGWENEKLFF. The CDR3 nucleotides read TGTGCCAGCCTGGGATGGGAGAATGAAAAACTGTTTTTT. The chain is built from TRBV28 and TRBJ1-4; unclear D gene. The V and J ends lost 8 bases and 5 bases respectively, with 12 bases between them. This CDR3 has 13 residues. The germline V gene encodes CDR1 MDHEN and CDR2 SYDVKM.

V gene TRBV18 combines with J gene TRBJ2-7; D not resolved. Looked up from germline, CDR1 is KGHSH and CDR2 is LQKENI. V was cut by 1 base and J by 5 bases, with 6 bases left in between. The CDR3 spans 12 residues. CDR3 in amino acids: CASSPRLDEQYF. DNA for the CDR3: TGTGCCAGCTCACCACGTTTAGACGAGCAGTACTTC.

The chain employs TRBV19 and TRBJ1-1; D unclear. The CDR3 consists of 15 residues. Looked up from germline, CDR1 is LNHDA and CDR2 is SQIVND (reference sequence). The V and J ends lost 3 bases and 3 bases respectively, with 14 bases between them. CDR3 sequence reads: CASSMGAPRHTEAFF. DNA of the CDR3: TGTGCCAGTAGTATGGGAGCCCCCCGGCACACTGAAGCTTTCTTT.

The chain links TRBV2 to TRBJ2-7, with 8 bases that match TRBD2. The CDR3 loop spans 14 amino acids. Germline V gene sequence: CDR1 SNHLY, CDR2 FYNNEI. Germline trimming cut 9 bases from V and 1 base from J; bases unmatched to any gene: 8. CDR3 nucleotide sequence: TGTGCCAGTGATCGGGTAGCGGGATCCTACGAGCAGTACGTC. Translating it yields CASDRVAGSYEQYV.